This TCR beta chain came from a study of beta chain features in type 1 diabetes. Across the whole study: Healthy donors and patients had similar age, gender and cell yields.

Reverse transcribing all isolated RNA meant expressed TCRB transcripts were sequenced. The repertoire was sequenced with immunoSEQ multiplex PCR; TCRdb's copy has only in-frame clones and lacks some. The data hold hundreds of thousands of clones, with roughly an eighth observed a single time. This CDR3 region has 15 residues. Germline V lookup: CDR1 SQVTM, CDR2 ANQGSEA. V lost 4 bases and J 4 bases, leaving 16 bases between the germline ends. This clone was counted only a few times. As yet, its antigen is unknown. Other DNA sequences of this sample code for an identical CDR3. Study findings and constraints: Shorter TCRB CDR3s, moderately but significantly so, marked every one of the four CD4+ subsets in Type 1 diabetes patients.

The sequencing sample was made of naive CD4+ T cells from blood. This chain connects TRBV29-1 to TRBJ2-2; D possibly corresponds to TRBD1 (6 bases). The receptor was derived from a man aged 18 to 29 with type 1 diabetes. The CDR3 here is CSVGSADRFTGELFF. The CDR3 DNA reads as TGCAGCGTTGGGTCTGCTGACAGGTTCACCGGGGAGCTGTTTTTT.